Included here is one T cell receptor beta chain sequence, with context. This sample stems from a study of blood T cell repertoires in COVID-19. Study background: In each case, the material was cDNA or gDNA derived from T cells, B-cell-depleted T cells, or PBMCs.

Authors' processing steps: Counts of nucleated cells, estimated from reference gene primer amplification, were obtained. Sequencing used immunoSEQ multiplex PCR; TCRdb keeps in-frame clones, though not all of them. That table supplies the V and J calls and clone size; D and trimming were determined from the DNA. This sample has around 620,000 clones; just under 90% occur once, and the top ten carry about 0.24%. The sequencing input was peripheral blood. The sequence came from a woman between 18 and 29 years old with acute or convalescent COVID-19.

The CDR3 is CASSPAGGDSSYEQYF. CDR3 sequence (DNA): TGCGCCAGCAGCCCCGCGGGGGGTGATAGCTCCTACGAGCAGTACTTC. The V and J genes are TRBV5-1 and TRBJ2-7; TRBD2 matches at 8 bases. Trimming at V came to 4 bases and at J to 0 bases, leaving 9 bases not matched to a gene. Germline values: CDR1 SGHRS, CDR2 YFSETQ. CDR3 length equals 16 residues.